Shown below are 2 T cell receptor beta chains from a single sample sequenced in a study of Ad26.COV2.S vaccination and SARS-CoV-2 variants. Repertoires were generated with immunoSEQ multiplex PCR, while TCRdb's copy carries only in-frame clones and drops some. Of roughly 450,000 clones in the sample, about nine tenths were seen once. Regarding treatment: about 20 received Ad26.COV2.S at low or high dose, single or two shots; about five received placebo; per-sample allocation not given. Repertoires come from day 63 after the first vaccine or placebo injection. This sample comprised peripheral blood, obtained in a trial of Ad26.COV2.S vaccine versus placebo. Every receptor here comes from a person between 18 and 65 years old who received the Ad26.COV2.S COVID-19 vaccine or a placebo.

The rearrangement uses TRBV7-2 and TRBJ2-1; 11 nucleotides match TRBD2. From germline, CDR1 is SGHTA and CDR2 FQGNSA. The CDR3 sequence is 16 residues long. J was trimmed by 10 bases and V by 3 bases; bases with no gene match: 11. The CDR3 loop reads CASSLSPVLAGGEQFF. The DNA of the CDR3 is TGTGCCAGCAGCTTGAGTCCCGTGTTAGCGGGAGGGGAGCAGTTCTTC.

The chain uses TRBV27 and TRBJ1-3; D uncertain. With 0 bases removed from V and 0 bases from J, the gap between germline ends came to 6 bases. The CDR3 contains 15 residues. CDR1 is MNHEY, CDR2 SMNVEV, per germline (reference sequence). The CDR3, as DNA: TGTGCCAGCAGTTTATCCTCTAACTCTGGAAACACCATATATTTT. Its translation: CASSLSSNSGNTIYF.